Shown below are 5 T cell receptor beta chains from a single sample sequenced in a study of neurological immune-mediated disorders. TCRdb reprocessed the 5' RACE reads via MiXCR and lists one record per CDR3 protein. The sample lists 25,000 to 35,000 distinct CDR3 sequences, 4.6% occurring once. Input material: PBMCs. The receptors were gathered from a man in his late teens or twenties in good health.

This clonotype came up many times. The chain recombines TRBV5-6 with TRBJ1-4; D remains ambiguous. The CDR3 has 16 residues. Germline V gene data show CDR1 as SGHDT and CDR2 as YYEEEE. Trimming took off 0 bases at V and 0 bases at J, with 9 bases between the two ends. The CDR3 DNA is TGTGCCAGCAGCTTGGGCACAGCTGCAACTAATGAAAAACTGTTTTTT. Encoded protein: CASSLGTAATNEKLFF.

This clonotype was picked up many times. This chain connects TRBV10-3 to TRBJ2-2; 8 nucleotides agree with TRBD2. The ends lost 4 bases at V and 4 bases at J; junction bases unmatched: 11. CDR1 ENHRY and CDR2 SYGVKD come from the germline V gene. The CDR3 has 17 amino acids. This CDR3 is CAISGRAAGGPTGELFF. The CDR3 nucleotides read TGTGCCATCAGTGGGCGGGCGGCGGGGGGACCCACCGGGGAGCTGTTTTTT.

This clonotype occurred many times. V and J are TRBV29-1 and TRBJ1-3, with 8 positions matching TRBD1. This CDR3 spans 13 amino acids. Germline CDR1 is SQVTM and CDR2 is ANQGSEA. V dropped 6 bases and J dropped 6; count of bases not matched to a gene: 7. The CDR3 spells CSVPGQGENTIYF. The CDR3 DNA follows: TGCAGCGTCCCCGGACAGGGAGAAAACACCATATATTTT.

This clonotype was found a few times. The CDR3 coding sequence is TGTGCCAGCTCACTTACAATCGGGGATAACGAAGAAGCTTTCTTT. Translation gives CASSLTIGDNEEAFF. The V gene is TRBV18, the J gene TRBJ1-1, with no clear D. This CDR3 contains 15 residues. Looked up from germline, CDR1 is KGHSH and CDR2 is LQKENI. Trimming removed 4 bases at V and 8 bases at J, with 20 bases between. Filled out from reference TRBV18 and TRBJ1-1, the complete variable domain reads NAGVMQNPRHLVRRRGQEARLRCSPMKGHSHVYWYRQLPEEGLKFMVYLQKENIIDESGMPKERFSAEFPKEGPSILRIQQVVRGDSAAYFCASSLTIGDNEEAFFGQGTRLTVV.

This clonotype occurred many times. The rearrangement links TRBV20-1 to TRBJ2-3, with no clear D. The germline CDR1 and CDR2 sequences are DFQATT and SNEGSKA (reference sequence). The CDR3 is 13 amino acids. Trimming removed 0 bases from V and 4 bases from J, with 8 bases in between. The CDR3 sequence is CSARDARSDTQYF. CDR3 nucleotide sequence: TGCAGTGCTAGAGATGCCAGATCAGATACGCAGTATTTT.